This T cell receptor (beta chain) was sequenced during a study of cytomegalovirus exposure and HLA in healthy donors. Germline lookup yields CDR1 SGHRS and CDR2 YFSETQ. This CDR3 is built from 14 residues. The junction had 0 bases not matched to a gene; V was cut back by 5 bases and J by 0 bases. In the PCR, 60 Vbeta and 13 Jbeta primers were used. The method was immunoSEQ multiplex PCR; TCRdb's version includes in-frame clones alone and lacks a portion of them. The table lists roughly 200,000 clones, about 83% of them singletons. The chain combines TRBV5-1 with TRBJ2-7, with 12 positions matching TRBD1. This receptor was taken from a middle-aged man in good health and CMV-seropositive. The specimen was PBMCs. This CDR3 reads CASRGQGASYEQYF. CDR3 DNA: TGCGCCAGCAGGGGACAGGGGGCCTCCTACGAGCAGTACTTC.